The 15 T cell receptor beta chains in this list originate from one sample, sequenced in a study of shared T cell receptors in the human thymus. Sequenced by immunoSEQ multiplex PCR; TCRdb stores in-frame clones only, minus some. Among 450,000 to 650,000 clones listed, about 84% were seen once. The same sample was also used in a study of human thymus T cells.

The sequenced sample consisted of thymocytes. These receptors originate from a boy under three years old with a congenital heart defect.

The chain recombines TRBV15 with TRBJ2-7, with TRBD2 identical over 12 bases. The CDR3 totals 15 residues. Trimming cost V 4 bases and J 5 bases; bases outside gene matches: 6. Germline CDR1 LNHNV, CDR2 YYDKDF (reference sequence). The CDR3 loop is CATSKTSGSTDEQYF. The CDR3 DNA reads as TGTGCCACCAGCAAGACTAGCGGGAGTACCGACGAGCAGTACTTC.

The J gene is TRBJ1-2, the V gene TRBV28, with TRBD1 identical over 8 bases. Germline loops: CDR1 MDHEN, CDR2 SYDVKM. The CDR3 totals 13 residues. The V segment lost 11 bases and the J segment 8 bases; nucleotides outside the gene matches: 13. The CDR3 loop reads CAGRQGNGVGYTF. The CDR3 DNA is TGTGCCGGGCGACAGGGGAACGGGGTGGGCTACACCTTC.

A single count supports this clone. V and J are TRBV4-1 and TRBJ2-5, with TRBD2 matching 14 bases. The CDR3 loop spans 16 amino acids. Trimming at V came to 3 bases and at J to 5 bases, leaving 5 bases not matched to a gene. The germline CDR1 and CDR2 sequences are MGHRA and YSYEKL. The CDR3 nucleotides are TGCGCCAGCAGCCACAGACTAGCGGGAGGGGATGAGACCCAGTACTTC. Protein sequence: CASSHRLAGGDETQYF.

The chain joins TRBV6-1 to TRBJ2-2, with 7 bases that match TRBD1. The CDR3 length is 15 residues. CDR1 MNHNS and CDR2 SASEGT come from the germline V gene. The V segment lost 6 bases and the J segment 4 bases; nucleotides outside the gene matches: 8. CDR3 loop: CASRSGQASTGELFF. The CDR3 DNA is TGTGCCAGCAGATCCGGACAGGCCTCCACCGGGGAGCTGTTTTTT.

The V call is TRBV5-6, the J call TRBJ2-7, with 7 positions matching TRBD2. The CDR3 is 16 residues long. The V and J ends lost 5 bases and 4 bases, in that order; junction bases with no gene match: 15. Germline V gene data show CDR1 as SGHDT and CDR2 as YYEEEE. The CDR3 nucleotides read TGTGCCAGCAGTTCTGGGAGGGAGGGGATTGCATACGAGCAGTACTTC. Encoded protein: CASSSGREGIAYEQYF.

This clone was recorded once. The rearrangement uses TRBV28 and TRBJ1-2; 10 bases fit TRBD1. The V gene's germline CDR1 is MDHEN and CDR2 SYDVKM. The CDR3 runs to 17 residues. V shed 7 bases, J shed 1 base, and the junction held 12 bases outside the gene matches. The CDR3 DNA is TGTGCCAGCACAATACCCCCCGACAGGGGGCGTAACTATGGCTACACCTTC. Its protein is CASTIPPDRGRNYGYTF.

J is TRBJ1-1 and V is TRBV28; D ambiguous. CDR1 MDHEN and CDR2 SYDVKM come from the germline V gene. The CDR3 has 15 residues. Trimming removed 2 bases at V and 0 bases at J, with 10 bases between. The CDR3 nucleotides are TGTGCCAGCAGTTTACCCTTATCAGTGAACACTGAAGCTTTCTTT. This codes for CASSLPLSVNTEAFF.

The chain joins TRBV2 to TRBJ1-2; tentatively, D is TRBD1 (5 bases). Trimming removed 5 bases at V and 3 bases at J, with 10 bases between. The CDR3 runs to 13 residues. Germline assignment: CDR1 SNHLY and CDR2 FYNNEI. CDR3 region: CASSSGSHYGYTF. Written as DNA, the CDR3 is TGTGCCAGCAGTTCAGGGTCCCACTATGGCTACACCTTC.

V and J are TRBV5-1 and TRBJ2-4; TRBD1 matches at 9 bases. Trimming at V came to 4 bases and at J to 0 bases, leaving 5 bases not matched to a gene. The germline CDR1 and CDR2 sequences are SGHRS and YFSETQ. This CDR3 is 16 amino acids long. In nucleotides, the CDR3 is TGCGCCAGCAGCCTGACAGGGGGTGAAGCCAAAAACATTCAGTACTTC. It encodes CASSLTGGEAKNIQYF.

The genes are TRBV10-3 and TRBJ2-6; D gene ambiguous. The germline CDR1 and CDR2 sequences are ENHRY and SYGVKD. This CDR3 region has 16 residues. Trimming pared 0 bases from V and 4 bases from J, leaving 10 bases between. The DNA for the CDR3 is TGTGCCATCAGTGAGTCGGGCACCCTAGGGGCCAACGTCCTGACTTTC. It translates to CAISESGTLGANVLTF.

The sample holds one count of this clone. This chain connects TRBV7-5 to TRBJ2-2; TRBD2 is the table's D call, not checked against the DNA. TRBV7-5 is a listed pseudogene. The CDR3 is made up of 16 amino acids. CDR3 nucleotide sequence: TGTGCCAGAAGCTTAATCTGGTTTCGGGGCACCGGGGAGCTGTTTTTT. Its protein product is CARSLIWFRGTGELFF.

This sequence joins TRBV27 and TRBJ2-2; the D gene is possibly TRBD1 (5 bases). CDR1 and CDR2 (germline): MNHEY, SMNVEV (reference sequence). Trimming cost V 5 bases and J 6 bases, with 10 bases left between them. This CDR3 contains 13 residues. CDR3 nucleotide sequence: TGTGCCAGCAGTGCTAGGGGTCCCGGGGAGCTGTTTTTT. Translation: CASSARGPGELFF.

The chain links TRBV14 to TRBJ2-2, with TRBD2 identical over 8 bases. After removal of 1 base from V and 1 base from J, the junction contained 8 bases not matched to a gene. Per the germline V gene, CDR1 is SGHDN and CDR2 is FVKESK. This CDR3 is built from 18 residues. CDR3 sequence: CASSQAFAGGLNTGELFF. In DNA form, the CDR3 reads TGTGCCAGCAGCCAAGCGTTCGCGGGAGGCCTGAACACCGGGGAGCTGTTTTTT.

This chain uses TRBV7-9 with TRBJ2-7, with TRBD2 identical over 10 bases. The CDR3 is made up of 17 amino acids. Trimming at V came to 3 bases and at J to 0 bases, leaving 8 bases not matched to a gene. Germline V gene lookup returns CDR1 SEHNR and CDR2 FQNEAQ (reference sequence). For the CDR3, the DNA is TGTGCCAGCAGCTTGGGGTCCCGGACTAGCGGCTCCTACGAGCAGTACTTC. Protein product: CASSLGSRTSGSYEQYF.

The CDR3, as DNA: TGCGCCAGCAGCCCTCTTCCCATGACAGGGGGCGGGGAGAACACTGAAGCTTTCTTT. This codes for CASSPLPMTGGGENTEAFF. The gene calls are TRBV5-1 and TRBJ1-1; 10 bases line up with TRBD1. J gave up 1 base and V 4 bases, and 16 bases lay outside the gene matches. From germline, CDR1 is SGHRS and CDR2 YFSETQ. The CDR3 covers 19 residues. Drawing the rest from reference TRBV5-1 and TRBJ1-1, the complete variable domain is KAGVTQTPRYLIKTRGQQVTLSCSPISGHRSVSWYQQTPGQGLQFLFEYFSETQRNKGNFPGRFSGRQFSNSRSEMNVSTLELGDSALYLCASSPLPMTGGGENTEAFFGQGTRLTVV.